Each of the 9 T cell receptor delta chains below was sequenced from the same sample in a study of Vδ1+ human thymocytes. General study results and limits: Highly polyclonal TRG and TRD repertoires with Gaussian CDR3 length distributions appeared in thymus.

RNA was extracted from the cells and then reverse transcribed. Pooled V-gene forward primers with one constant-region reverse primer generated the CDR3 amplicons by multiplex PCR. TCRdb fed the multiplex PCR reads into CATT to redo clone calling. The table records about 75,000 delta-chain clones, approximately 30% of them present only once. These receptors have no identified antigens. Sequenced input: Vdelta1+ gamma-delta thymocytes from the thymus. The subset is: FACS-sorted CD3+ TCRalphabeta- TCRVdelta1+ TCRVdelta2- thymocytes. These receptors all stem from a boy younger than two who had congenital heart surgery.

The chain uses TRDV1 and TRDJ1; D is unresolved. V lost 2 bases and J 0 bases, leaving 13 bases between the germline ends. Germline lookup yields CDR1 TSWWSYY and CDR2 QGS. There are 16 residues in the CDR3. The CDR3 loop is CALGERSPPNTDKLIF. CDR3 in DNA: TGTGCTCTTGGGGAAAGATCTCCTCCGAACACCGATAAACTCATCTTT.

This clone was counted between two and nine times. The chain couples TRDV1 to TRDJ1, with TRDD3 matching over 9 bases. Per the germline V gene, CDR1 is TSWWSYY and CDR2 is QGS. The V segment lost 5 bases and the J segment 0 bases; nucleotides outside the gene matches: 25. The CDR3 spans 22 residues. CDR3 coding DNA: TGTGCTCTTGGGTTTCCCAAGGGGGATGTGGACTGGGGGAACATGTACACCGATAAACTCATCTTT. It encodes CALGFPKGDVDWGNMYTDKLIF.

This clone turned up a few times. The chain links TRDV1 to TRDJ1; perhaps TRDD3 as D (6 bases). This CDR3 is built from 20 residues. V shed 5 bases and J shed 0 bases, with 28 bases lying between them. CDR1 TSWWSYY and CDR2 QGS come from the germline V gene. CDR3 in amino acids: CALGIRREGIYRWYTDKLIF. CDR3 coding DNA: TGTGCTCTTGGGATTCGGAGAGAGGGGATCTACCGGTGGTACACCGATAAACTCATCTTT.

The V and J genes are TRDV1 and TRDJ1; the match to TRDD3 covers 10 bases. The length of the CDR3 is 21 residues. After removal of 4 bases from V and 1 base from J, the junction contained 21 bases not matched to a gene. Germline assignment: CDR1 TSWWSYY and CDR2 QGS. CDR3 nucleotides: TGTGCTCTTGGGGTCCCAACGATCTGGGGGATAAGGGCGGAGAGCACCGATAAACTCATCTTT. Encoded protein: CALGVPTIWGIRAESTDKLIF.

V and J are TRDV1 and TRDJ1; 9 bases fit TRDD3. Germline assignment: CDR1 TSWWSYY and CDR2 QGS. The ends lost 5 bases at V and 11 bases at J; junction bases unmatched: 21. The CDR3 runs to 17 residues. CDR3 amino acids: CALGKPVPVLGEVELIF. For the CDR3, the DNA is TGTGCTCTTGGGAAACCGGTCCCCGTACTGGGGGAGGTGGAGCTCATCTTT.

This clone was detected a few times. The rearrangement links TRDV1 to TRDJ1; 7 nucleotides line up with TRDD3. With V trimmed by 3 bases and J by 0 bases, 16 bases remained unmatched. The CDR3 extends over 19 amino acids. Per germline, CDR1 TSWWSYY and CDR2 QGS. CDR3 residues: CALGDYTPPGGSYTDKLIF. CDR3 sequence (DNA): TGTGCTCTTGGGGATTATACCCCCCCTGGGGGTTCGTACACCGATAAACTCATCTTT.

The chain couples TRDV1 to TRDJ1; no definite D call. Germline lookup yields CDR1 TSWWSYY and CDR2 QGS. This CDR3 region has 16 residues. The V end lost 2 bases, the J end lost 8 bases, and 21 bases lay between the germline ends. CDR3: CALGEMGTEDGEKLIF. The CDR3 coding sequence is TGTGCTCTTGGGGAAATGGGTACGGAGGATGGTGAGAAACTCATCTTT.

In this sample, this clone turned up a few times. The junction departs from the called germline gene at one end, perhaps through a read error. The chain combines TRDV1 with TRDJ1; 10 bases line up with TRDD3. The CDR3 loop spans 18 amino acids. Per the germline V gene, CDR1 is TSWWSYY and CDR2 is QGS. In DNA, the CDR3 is TGTGCCCTTGGGGAACCACCTACGCTGGGGGATAGGACCGATAAACTCATCTTT. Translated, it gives CALGEPPTLGDRTDKLIF.

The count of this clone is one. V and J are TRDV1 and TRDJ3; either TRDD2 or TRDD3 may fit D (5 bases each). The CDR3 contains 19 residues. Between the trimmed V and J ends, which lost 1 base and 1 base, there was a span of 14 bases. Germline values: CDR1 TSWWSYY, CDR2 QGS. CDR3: CALGEQGFLESWDTRQMFF. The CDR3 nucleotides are TGTGCTCTTGGGGAACAGGGATTCCTCGAATCCTGGGACACCCGACAGATGTTTTTC.